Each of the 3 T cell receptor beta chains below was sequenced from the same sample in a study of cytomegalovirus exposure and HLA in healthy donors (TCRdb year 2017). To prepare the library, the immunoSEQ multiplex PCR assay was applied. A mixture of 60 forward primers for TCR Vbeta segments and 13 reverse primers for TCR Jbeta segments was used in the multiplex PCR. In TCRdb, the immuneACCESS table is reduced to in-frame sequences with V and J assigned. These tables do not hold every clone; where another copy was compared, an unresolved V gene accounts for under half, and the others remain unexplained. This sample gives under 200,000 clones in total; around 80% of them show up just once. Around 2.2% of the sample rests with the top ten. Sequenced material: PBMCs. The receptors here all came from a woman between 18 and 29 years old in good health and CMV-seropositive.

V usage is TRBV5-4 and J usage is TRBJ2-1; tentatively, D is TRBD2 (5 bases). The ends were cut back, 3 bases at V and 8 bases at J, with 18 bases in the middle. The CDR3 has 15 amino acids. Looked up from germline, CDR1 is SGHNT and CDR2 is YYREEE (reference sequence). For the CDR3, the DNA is TGTGCCAGCAGCTGGGAGCCTAGGGTTATCGATGAGCAGTTCTTC. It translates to CASSWEPRVIDEQFF.

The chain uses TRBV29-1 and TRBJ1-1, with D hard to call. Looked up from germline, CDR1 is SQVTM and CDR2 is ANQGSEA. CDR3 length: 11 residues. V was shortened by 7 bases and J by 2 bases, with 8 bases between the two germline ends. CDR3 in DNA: TGCAGCGCGTCCTACAACACTGAAGCTTTCTTT. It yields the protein CSASYNTEAFF.

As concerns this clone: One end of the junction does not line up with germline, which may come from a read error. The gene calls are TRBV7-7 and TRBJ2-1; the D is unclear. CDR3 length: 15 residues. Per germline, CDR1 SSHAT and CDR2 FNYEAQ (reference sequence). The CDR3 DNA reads TGTGCTAGCAGCCCAACTACAAGCTCCTACAATGAGCAGTTCTTC. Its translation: CASSPTTSSYNEQFF.